Sequencing of this T cell receptor beta chain was carried out in a study of radiation and T cells in renal cell carcinoma. Study-level results: In blood, top tumor clones expanded by 2 weeks, shrinking by 4.

This sample's time point: blood 4 weeks post-SBRT, at nephrectomy. The treatment denotes: 15 Gy SBRT to primary tumor, nephrectomy 4 weeks later. The tumor was a clear cell renal cell carcinoma. Sequenced by immunoSEQ multiplex PCR; TCRdb stores in-frame clones only, minus some. The data contain around 100,000 clones, 80% to 90% of them singletons. V gave up 0 bases and J gave up 6 bases, with 15 bases separating them. The CDR3 runs to 15 residues. The germline V gene encodes CDR1 SGDLS and CDR2 YYNGEE. As to this clone: What it binds is unknown.

Specimen: blood, collected from a patient whose treatment included radiotherapy and nephrectomy. The receptor comes from a man in his 60s with renal cell carcinoma. The genes are TRBV9 and TRBJ1-1; no definite D call. The CDR3 DNA follows: TGTGCCAGCAGCGTAGACTCCGGGTTGGGCGCTGAAGCTTTCTTT. Its protein is CASSVDSGLGAEAFF.